A single count supports the clone carrying this TCR beta chain. How the authors handled the data: Estimated nucleated cell counts came from reference gene primer amplification. Assay used: immunoSEQ multiplex PCR; TCRdb lists only in-frame clones, some missing. That table furnishes V, J and clone size, whereas the DNA furnished D and trimming. The repertoire has around 140,000 clones, around 84% of them found once; the top ten carry 4.8%. This specimen belongs to a study of blood T cell repertoires in COVID-19. Study background: Acute-phase and convalescent COVID-19 samples originated in the United States, Italy and Spain. Sources were T cells, B-cell-depleted T cells, or PBMCs; the material itself was cDNA or gDNA.

This receptor was identified in a human donor in a cohort sampled during active COVID-19. Sequences were obtained from peripheral blood.

The CDR3 DNA reads as TGTGCCAGCAGTGACCCCGGGGGAAGCTATGGCTACACCTTC. It yields the protein CASSDPGGSYGYTF. V is TRBV6-1 and J is TRBJ1-2; possible D gene TRBD1, 5 bases. The CDR3 totals 14 residues. The V gene lost 3 bases and the J gene lost 4 bases, with 12 bases spanning the gap. Germline loops: CDR1 MNHNS, CDR2 SASEGT.